The TCR beta chain under discussion was sequenced for a study of cytomegalovirus exposure and HLA in healthy donors (dated by TCRdb to the late 2010s). With respect to the entire study: According to an earlier analysis of 450 to 650 of the donors, 150 million to 200 million T cells yielded some 110 million unique TCR beta sequences and approximately 300 Gb of sequence data. About 280 gigabases of sequencing data and around 88 million unique TCR sequences made up an early release that covered 640 HLA-typed donors. Among the roughly 400 genotyped donors, roughly 80% belonged to the genetic ancestry cluster associated with self-reported Caucasian donors. The study aimed to test whether signatures of past pathogen exposure could be identified by cataloging public T cell receptors. The study profiled the T cell repertoires of hundreds of subjects by immunosequencing and related them to cytomegalovirus serostatus. Besides the first cohort of around 700 subjects, a separate validation cohort made up of roughly 130 different subjects was used. To predict cytomegalovirus infection status, the study combined high-throughput TCR immunosequencing, statistical association of individual TCRs with disease status, and machine learning. A later analysis re-analyzed previously published TCR beta repertoires from several hundred donors and added high-resolution HLA genotyping to study TCR occurrence patterns. The later analysis used no new phenotypic data to find candidate immune exposures, relying instead on TCR beta sequences and their occurrence across donors. An earlier analysis of 500 to 650 of the donors applied high-throughput TCR beta sequencing to assess whether each TCR beta V gene segment acted as functional or pseudogenic. Donor age, sex, ethnicity and CMV serostatus were compiled together with the repertoire data. A later genetic analysis took genome-wide SNP genotypes for about 55% of the 666 donors and used that subset as a discovery cohort. Every discovery cohort repertoire had been produced on one sequencing platform. HLA typing covered class I and class II loci at four-digit resolution. The number of typed donors differed by locus: roughly 629-640 for A, B, C, DRB1 and DQB1; 500 to 550 for DQA1; approximately 600 for DPA1; and around 450 for DPB1. Because of strong linkage in the cohort, roughly five DR-DQ haplotypes were treated as single units for association and clustering. Among about 400 genotyped donors of the cohort, an average of about 240,000 unique TCR beta nucleotide sequences was sequenced per donor, of which approximately 18% were non-productive. Study-level results and caveats: CMV serostatus was the only immune exposure information available for the cohort. When HLA alleles, especially DR and DQ, strongly co-occurred, TCR associations were difficult to assign to individual alleles. This cohort had only TCR beta chains sequenced, and the lack of alpha or paired-chain data limited which features could be detected. It was suggested by the authors that the approach could potentially be generalized to other disease states and immunological phenotypes. At a false discovery rate of 0.05, a later analysis linked around 17,000 TCR beta sequences to specific HLA alleles. A cluster of highly shared sequence variants was judged likely to represent a technical artifact of the sequencing pipeline. Sequencing depth was assumed to be roughly uniform across donors in the presence/absence analyses, though that assumption may not hold. A total of some 180 TCR beta chains were listed by the study as associated with cytomegalovirus. In a later analysis, several top co-occurrence clusters were reported to appear linked to parvovirus B19, influenza, CMV and Epstein-Barr virus. In a later genetic analysis, a missense DCLRE1C variant was associated with V-gene and J-gene trimming of TCR beta chains, and the association was replicated in an independent cohort. In vitro tests confirmed that a few of the cytomegalovirus-associated TCR beta chains recognize cytomegalovirus antigens. Compared with the approximately 670-donor mean, donors in an Asian-associated ancestry cluster had fewer N-insertions in productive TCRs, according to a later genetic analysis. Correlated functional status among segregating V segments might reflect linkage disequilibrium, but an unknown experimental factor could not be ruled out. Broadly in line with IMGT annotations, most TCR beta V segments showed up in productive rearrangements about 87% or about 30% of the time in an earlier analysis of under 700 of the donors. Most TCR sequences were observed very rarely across donors, whereas some public TCRs were present in many individuals. A further reported finding was that TCR beta sequences accurately predicted the HLA-A and HLA-B alleles for most subjects in the first cohort. In both the original and validation cohorts, the classifier was reported to diagnose cytomegalovirus status with high specificity and sensitivity. According to a later analysis, TCR association rates differed among HLA loci, with DRB1 alleles showing the most associated TCRs and HLA-C alleles showing the fewest. Some IMGT-functional V segments, including TRBV6-2 and TRBV6-3, could not be distinguished by the 87-base-pair reads and were therefore excluded. A later analysis found that most CMV-associated TCR beta chains appeared HLA-restricted, with HLA associations seemingly driven largely by CMV exposure. A later analysis found that HLA-associated TCR beta chains were more clonally expanded and had lower generation probabilities than equally common non-associated chains. Over 15 rarely observed V segments, including chromosome 9 orphons, were excluded from the earlier analysis of about 500 of the donors because counts were too low. Because HLA typing was unavailable for some donors at each locus, only the typed subset was used in association tests.

Library generation was performed with the immunoSEQ multiplex PCR assay. A mixture of 60 forward primers for TCR Vbeta segments and 13 reverse primers for TCR Jbeta segments was used in the multiplex PCR. The CDR3 region of rearranged TCR beta genes was amplified from genomic DNA with a multiplex PCR assay. Amplified TCR beta libraries were sequenced as 87-base-pair reads on the Illumina HiSeq System. Regarding the original processing steps: In a later analysis, tens of millions of unique TCR beta chains were counted across the 500 to 850 repertoires, and around 10 million of these chains were shared by at least two donors. Raw reads were error-corrected and collapsed into unique sequences by a nearest-neighbor algorithm in which closely related sequences were merged to remove PCR and sequencing errors. CDR3 sequences were aligned to IMGT reference sequences to assign V, D and J gene segments. For a sequence to be retained, a match of at least six nucleotides was required to both a V gene segment and a J gene segment. A rearrangement counted as productive if the CDR3 had no stop codons and remained in frame with V and J, and every other rearrangement counted as non-productive. Following IMGT convention, CDR3 was defined as the stretch from the second conserved V-encoded cysteine up to the conserved J-encoded phenylalanine. Sequences without an unambiguous match to a single V gene segment were excluded from the earlier analysis of approximately 560 of the donors. In an earlier analysis of approximately 560 of the donors, a V segment was called functional when productive rearrangements were above 56.7%, and segregating when the standard deviation between donors exceeded 5%. To diagnose cytomegalovirus status from the catalog of TCR beta chain sequences, a statistical classification framework was built. In a later analysis, TCR nucleotide sequences were compared against IMGT/GENE-DB human TR gene sequences so that V and J genes could be assigned. In a later analysis, CDR3 sequences and most-parsimonious VDJ recombination scenarios were assigned using the TCRdist pipeline. In a later analysis, every TCR beta chain was defined by the combination of its CDR3 amino acid sequence and its V-gene family, and reads without a unique V-gene family were dropped. To address suspected cross-contamination and a sequencing artifact, a later analysis removed 550 to 750 highly shared, low-generation-probability nucleotide sequences. In a later analysis, a clonal expansion index was calculated for each public chain from normalized within-repertoire ranks of inferred template counts. A later analysis computed generation probabilities with a VDJ recombination model fitted to out-of-frame rearrangements, and checked the results against IGoR. Hypergeometric tests were used in a later analysis to score TCR-TCR, TCR-HLA and TCR-CMV co-occurrence, with a repertoire-size bias correction applied to the TCR pairs. In a later analysis, false discovery rates were estimated by permuting HLA or CMV assignments 20 times. In a later analysis, co-occurring TCRs were grouped with DBSCAN, and TCRdist sequence similarity was added when clustering was performed within HLA-allele-positive subsets. For co-occurrence clustering, repertoires with fewer than 30,000 or more than 120,000 public chains were excluded, along with a handful of repertoires with anomalous nucleotide sharing. TCRdb carries this immuneACCESS record with in-frame sequences only. Its versions omit some clonotypes, under half of them owing to an unresolved V gene in the studies checked, with the rest unexplained. From that table come the V and J calls and clone size; the DNA was used to work out D and trimming. The sample table contains under 200,000 clones; only one count was recorded for 79% of them. Of the sample, 4.4% falls within the top ten clones.

CDR1 is given as SGHTA and CDR2 as FQGNSA, both from the germline V gene. The CDR3 runs 14 amino acids, cysteine and phenylalanine included. Kept here is only the CDR3 DNA, which spans 42 bases and is read in frame from base 1. Between the V and J ends, shortened by 4 bases and 5 bases respectively, the junction contains 14 bases. About this clone itself: This receptor's antigen is unknown. Base qualities are not provided; no much larger clone lies one nucleotide away.

The cohort consisted of hundreds of healthy bone marrow donors. All cohort members were sampled while nominally healthy, although unrecorded immune exposures were likely present. The donor tested CMV seropositive, placing the donor among the 289 seropositive members of the cohort. Each donor provided a peripheral blood sample, and peripheral blood mononuclear cells were used for TCR beta sequencing. The Qiagen DNeasy Blood Extraction Kit was used to extract genomic DNA from the blood cell samples. Sequencing input: PBMCs. The source of this sequence is a woman aged 25-40 years in good health and CMV-seropositive. Recombination connected TRBV7-2 to TRBJ2-5; 7 matching bases give a weak D call of TRBD2. The nucleotide sequence reads TGTGCCAGCAGCTCCACGGGGGGCCGCGAGACCCAGTACTTC. It translates to CASSSTGGRETQYF.